Sequencing of this TCR beta chain was carried out in a study of blood T cells in healthy people across ages. Study summary: With template switching, about one barcoded beta molecule was captured per two T cells.

Germline CDR1 is SGHVT and CDR2 is SQSDAQ. This CDR3 region has 16 residues. V was clipped by 5 bases and J by 2 bases; unmatched bases: 9. Findings and limits, study-wide: Both naive CD4+ cell counts and diversity were greater in long-lived donors than in aged donors. Diversity of TCR beta per million T cells declined in a roughly linear way with age.

All donors came from Russia, were Caucasian and healthy, and spanned ages roughly 6 to 95. A word on this clonotype: Antigen specificity is unknown.

PCR was performed a second time for roughly 6 to 12 cycles using a sample-barcoded 5' primer and a J-beta primer mix. TCRdb fed the 5' RACE reads into MiXCR, producing one record per CDR3 protein. The sample includes 630,000 or so distinct CDR3 sequences, roughly 32% of them seen just once. The sample taken for sequencing was blood. The chain combines TRBV7-4 with TRBJ2-5; 9 bases align to TRBD2. The receptor's source is a woman older than 75 in good health. This CDR3 reads CASSDGRREGQETQYF. DNA for the CDR3: TGTGCCAGCAGCGACGGCCGGCGGGAGGGGCAAGAGACCCAGTACTTC.